The 20 T cell receptor beta chains given below trace back to one sample, sequenced in a study of T cell responses to AZD1222 COVID-19 vaccine. Clones were sequenced by immunoSEQ multiplex PCR, and TCRdb holds only the in-frame ones, with some missing. The data hold some 54,000 clones, with roughly 85% observed a single time. Specimen: peripheral blood, collected on day 0 of AZD1222 vaccination. The receptors were gathered from an adult in good health.

The rearrangement joins TRBV2 to TRBJ2-7; 8 bases map to TRBD1. There are 18 residues in the CDR3. With 1 base clipped from V and 2 bases from J, the junction kept 13 bases outside the gene matches. Per germline, CDR1 SNHLY and CDR2 FYNNEI. The CDR3 coding sequence is TGTGCCAGCAGTGAAGTGGGTGGCAGGGGGCGTCCCCCCTACGAGCAGTACTTC. Translated: CASSEVGGRGRPPYEQYF.

The chain uses TRBV28 and TRBJ2-7; D tentatively reads TRBD1 or TRBD2 (5 bases each). Germline V gene lookup returns CDR1 MDHEN and CDR2 SYDVKM. The V end was cut by 2 bases, the J end by 4 bases, with 15 bases between. The length of the CDR3 is 15 residues. The CDR3 DNA is TGTGCCAGCAGTTTAGGGACCTCGACCATATACGAGCAGTACTTC. It specifies CASSLGTSTIYEQYF.

The chain uses TRBV30 and TRBJ2-7; D gene uncertain. The V end was cut by 0 bases, the J end by 4 bases, with 7 bases between. The germline CDR1 and CDR2 sequences are GTSNPN and SVGIG (reference sequence). The CDR3 spans 12 residues. CDR3 sequence reads: CAWSVLRYEQYF. CDR3 nucleotides: TGTGCCTGGAGTGTACTTAGGTACGAGCAGTACTTC.

The V and J genes are TRBV30 and TRBJ2-7; D remains unclear. Germline V gene lookup returns CDR1 GTSNPN and CDR2 SVGIG (reference sequence). There are 14 residues in the CDR3. Deletions cut 3 bases from V and 0 bases from J, with 12 bases between. The CDR3 bases are TGTGCCTGGAGCGACCCCCGCTACTCCTACGAGCAGTACTTC. Translating gives CAWSDPRYSYEQYF.

The chain combines TRBV7-8 with TRBJ1-2, with a possible D match to TRBD1 (5 bases). This CDR3 spans 14 amino acids. Germline V gives CDR1 SGHVS, CDR2 FQNEAQ. V was pared by 4 bases and J by 6 bases, with 15 bases between. CDR3 DNA: TGTGCCAGCAGCTCACCCTCGGCGGGGGATGGCTACACCTTC. Protein sequence: CASSSPSAGDGYTF.

V and J are TRBV24-1 and TRBJ1-1, with D possibly being TRBD1 (5 bases). The CDR3 contains 15 residues. Germline V CDR1 and CDR2: KGHDR, SFDVKD. V was trimmed by 1 base and J by 1 base, leaving 9 bases between them. The DNA for the CDR3 is TGTGCCACCAGTGATTTCTCCAGGGAGAACACTGAAGCTTTCTTT. It translates to CATSDFSRENTEAFF.

V usage is TRBV24-1 and J usage is TRBJ2-1; 8 nucleotides match TRBD2. V lost 1 base to trimming and J lost 13 bases; unmatched junction nucleotides: 5. Germline CDR1 and CDR2: KGHDR and SFDVKD. This CDR3 region has 13 residues. CDR3 sequence: CATSDFERGGQFF. The CDR3 bases are TGTGCCACCAGTGATTTTGAACGGGGGGGCCAGTTCTTC.

The CDR3: CSAGANYGYTF. The CDR3, as DNA: TGCAGTGCTGGGGCTAACTATGGCTACACCTTC. The chain couples TRBV20-1 to TRBJ1-2; D gene ambiguous. CDR1 and CDR2 (germline): DFQATT, SNEGSKA (reference sequence). With 5 bases removed from V and 0 bases from J, the gap between germline ends came to 4 bases. CDR3 length: 11 amino acids.

This clone was counted only a few times. The chain has TRBV5-1 and TRBJ1-2; 9 nucleotides agree with TRBD1. Trimming took 0 bases from V and 4 from J; bases not matched to a gene: 13. Germline-derived CDR1 and CDR2 are SGHRS and YFSETQ. CDR3 length: 18 residues. The CDR3 DNA sequence: TGCGCCAGCAGCTTGGACGGCTCCGGGACAGGGCGCAGCTATGGCTACACCTTC. It encodes CASSLDGSGTGRSYGYTF. Drawing the rest from reference TRBV5-1 and TRBJ1-2, the complete variable domain is KAGVTQTPRYLIKTRGQQVTLSCSPISGHRSVSWYQQTPGQGLQFLFEYFSETQRNKGNFPGRFSGRQFSNSRSEMNVSTLELGDSALYLCASSLDGSGTGRSYGYTFGSGTRLTVV.

There are a few counts of this clone. This chain uses TRBV4-2 with TRBJ2-7; TRBD1 agrees at 8 bases. Germline V gene data show CDR1 as LGHNA and CDR2 as YNFKEQ. The CDR3 totals 18 residues. V shed 0 bases and J 7 bases; nucleotides not matched to a gene: 17. The CDR3, as DNA: TGTGCCAGCAGCCAAGATACCCCTCTTCCGGGACAGGCCTTAGAGCAGTACTTC. Amino acid sequence: CASSQDTPLPGQALEQYF.

This clone was seen more than once but under ten times. The chain has TRBV19 and TRBJ2-7; D remains unclear. V shed 4 bases and J shed 3 bases, with 4 bases lying between them. Germline CDR1 LNHDA, CDR2 SQIVND (reference sequence). The CDR3 sequence is 11 residues long. The CDR3 nucleotides read TGTGCCAGTAGTAATAGCTACGAGCAGTACTTC. This gives the protein CASSNSYEQYF.

The table lists this clone with a count of one. This chain joins TRBV6-5 and TRBJ1-2; no clear D. CDR3 length: 13 amino acids. Trimming shortened V by 4 bases and J by 5 bases, and 11 bases separated the two germline ends. Germline CDR1 is MNHEY and CDR2 is SVGAGI. The CDR3 spells CASSLAGEYGYTF. CDR3 coding DNA: TGTGCCAGCAGTTTGGCAGGTGAATATGGCTACACCTTC.

The chain couples TRBV15 to TRBJ1-2, with 7 positions matching TRBD1. The CDR3 is made up of 14 amino acids. After removal of 1 base from V and 9 bases from J, the junction contained 8 bases not matched to a gene. Germline assignment: CDR1 LNHNV and CDR2 YYDKDF (reference sequence). The chain's CDR3 is CATSRARDRERYTF. The CDR3 DNA reads as TGTGCCACCAGCAGAGCCCGGGACAGAGAACGCTACACCTTC.

Here the CDR3 reads CASSHTGSGTGELFF. In nucleotides, the CDR3 is TGTGCCAGCAGCCATACAGGGTCGGGCACCGGGGAGCTGTTTTTT. J is TRBJ2-2 and V is TRBV6-5; tentative D call: TRBD1 (6 bases). CDR1 is MNHEY and CDR2 is SVGAGI in the germline V gene. V dropped 6 bases and J dropped 4 bases, with 15 bases sitting between them. The CDR3 loop spans 15 amino acids.

This clone showed up just a few times. This chain's CDR3 is CASSESYRVGGNTIYF. CDR3 DNA sequence: TGTGCCAGCAGTGAAAGTTACAGGGTGGGAGGAAACACCATATATTTT. The rearrangement joins TRBV6-1 to TRBJ1-3, with TRBD1 as a possible D gene (6 bases). The V gene lost 2 bases and the J gene lost 4 bases, with 15 bases spanning the gap. Germline CDR1 reads MNHNS; CDR2 reads SASEGT. The CDR3 totals 16 residues.

The chain joins TRBV18 to TRBJ1-2; 7 positions agree with TRBD1. The germline V gene encodes CDR1 KGHSH and CDR2 LQKENI. The CDR3 runs to 16 residues. The trim removed 4 bases at V and 8 bases at J, leaving 16 bases unmatched. The CDR3 nucleotides read TGTGCCAGCTCACTTCAAGGGGGCTCCGATATATTGGGCTACACCTTC. It encodes CASSLQGGSDILGYTF.

V gene TRBV11-2 combines with J gene TRBJ1-1; 8 nucleotides match TRBD1. The CDR3 covers 14 residues. Per the germline V gene, CDR1 is SGHAT and CDR2 is FQNNGV. V shed 5 bases and J 4 bases; nucleotides not matched to a gene: 6. The CDR3 here is CASSPRTGSTEAFF. The CDR3 region has the DNA TGTGCCAGCAGCCCGCGGACAGGGTCCACTGAAGCTTTCTTT. Full variable domain (rest looked up from reference TRBV11-2 and TRBJ1-1): EAGVAQSPRYKIIEKRQSVAFWCNPISGHATLYWYQQILGQGPKLLIQFQNNGVVDDSQLPKDRFSAERLKGVDSTLKIQPAKLEDSAVYLCASSPRTGSTEAFFGQGTRLTVV.

The chain combines TRBV24-1 with TRBJ2-5; 10 positions match TRBD1. This CDR3 is 17 amino acids long. Germline-derived CDR1 and CDR2 are KGHDR and SFDVKD. The ends lost 2 bases at V and 5 bases at J; junction bases unmatched: 10. The CDR3 DNA reads TGTGCCACCAGTGATTGGGGACAGGGGACACAAGGGGAGACCCAGTACTTC. Its translation: CATSDWGQGTQGETQYF.

The table lists this clone with a count of one. This chain links TRBV12-3 or TRBV12-4 with TRBJ1-1; D is possibly TRBD1 (6 bases). CDR3 length equals 13 residues. Trimming shortened V by 6 bases and J by 7 bases, and 15 bases separated the two germline ends. CDR3 DNA: TGTGCCAGCAGCTCCACAGGGTCACTTGAAGCTTTCTTT. Amino acid sequence: CASSSTGSLEAFF.

V is TRBV9 and J is TRBJ2-1; 9 positions match TRBD2. Per the germline V gene, CDR1 is SGDLS and CDR2 is YYNGEE. The CDR3 runs 16 residues. V was clipped by 0 bases and J by 2 bases; unmatched bases: 3. The CDR3 spells CASSVEVAGAYNEQFF. In nucleotides, the CDR3 is TGTGCCAGCAGCGTAGAAGTAGCGGGGGCCTACAATGAGCAGTTCTTC.